One and the same sample provided the 5 T cell receptor beta chains below, sequenced in a study of T cell responses to AZD1222 COVID-19 vaccine. The protocol was immunoSEQ multiplex PCR, while the TCRdb copy is restricted to in-frame clones and leaves out a portion. Here the sample spans some 130,000 clones, approximately 88% being singletons. The material was peripheral blood, obtained on day 0 of AZD1222 vaccination. Source of these receptors: an adult in good health.

The genes are TRBV7-2 and TRBJ1-2, with D perhaps TRBD1 (6 bases). The length of the CDR3 is 14 residues. CDR1 SGHTA and CDR2 FQGNSA come from the germline V gene. Trimming took 4 bases from V and 7 from J, leaving 16 bases between them. In nucleotides, the CDR3 is TGTGCCAGCAGCTCCCGCGAGAGGGGGTCTGGCTACACCTTC. It specifies CASSSRERGSGYTF.

The chain combines TRBV30 with TRBJ2-5; either TRBD1 or TRBD2 may supply D (6 bases each). From germline, CDR1 is GTSNPN and CDR2 SVGIG (reference sequence). Trimming removed 0 bases at V and 4 bases at J, with 18 bases between. The CDR3 runs to 16 residues. The CDR3 sequence: CAWSVGSAGGPETQYF. CDR3 nucleotides: TGTGCCTGGAGTGTTGGGTCCGCTGGGGGGCCAGAGACCCAGTACTTC.

The chain links TRBV5-1 to TRBJ1-2; D perhaps matches TRBD1 (6 bases). Looked up from germline, CDR1 is SGHRS and CDR2 is YFSETQ. V was pared by 1 base and J by 6 bases, with 13 bases between. The CDR3 is 14 amino acids. The CDR3 coding sequence is TGCGCCAGCAGCTTGACCACAGGGTACAATGGCTACACCTTC. It is translated as CASSLTTGYNGYTF.

This clone came up a few times. The chain uses TRBV10-3 and TRBJ1-1, with D tentatively TRBD1 (6 bases). Germline CDR1 ENHRY, CDR2 SYGVKD. With 3 bases removed from V and 0 bases from J, the gap between germline ends came to 14 bases. The CDR3 runs to 16 residues. The CDR3 is CAISEGDRLMNTEAFF. CDR3 bases: TGTGCCATCAGTGAAGGTGACAGGTTAATGAACACTGAAGCTTTCTTT.

This chain connects TRBV5-1 to TRBJ2-2; D unclear. V lost 1 base to trimming and J lost 2 bases, with 24 bases between them. The CDR3 sequence is 20 residues long. Germline CDR1 and CDR2: SGHRS and YFSETQ. The CDR3 loop is CASSLSPSLFLGSNTGELFF. DNA for the CDR3: TGCGCCAGCAGCTTGAGCCCAAGCCTCTTCCTAGGATCTAACACCGGGGAGCTGTTTTTT.